This T cell receptor (beta chain) stems from a study of neurological immune-mediated disorders. This sample's time point: longitudinal time-point 2. Source material was 2 million unsorted PBMCs, stored at -80 °C in RNAlater. The V end lost 2 bases, the J end lost 5 bases, and 11 bases lay between the germline ends. This CDR3 has 14 amino acids. Study-wide findings and caveats: Multiple sclerosis, the disease with the least TCR clonal expansion, fell below healthy controls, whereas HTLV-1-associated myelopathy showed the most. TCR-beta repertoires seemed private in all groups, with no expanded CDR3 amino acid sequences shared.

The cDNA came from 5'RACE, which used 10-nucleotide random UMIs. TCRdb processed the 5' RACE reads anew with MiXCR; each CDR3 protein has one entry. This table holds 81,000 or so distinct CDR3 sequences, around 13% found once. This clonotype was seen ten or more times. As yet, its antigen is unknown. The specimen was PBMCs. The TCR sequence derives from a female donor with HTLV-1-associated myelopathy (HAM/TSP). V usage is TRBV12-3 or TRBV12-4 and J usage is TRBJ2-3, with D possibly being TRBD2 (7 bases). CDR3 DNA: TGTGCCAGCAGTTTATTAGGGGGGGGAGATACGCAGTATTTT. Residues: CASSLLGGGDTQYF.